This T cell receptor (beta chain) was obtained from a study of radiation and T cells in renal cell carcinoma. Data came from immunoSEQ multiplex PCR; TCRdb stores just in-frame clones and leaves some out. The sample records about 130,000 clones, 88% being singletons. Specified time point: baseline pretreatment blood. Treatment of the sample: 15 Gy SBRT to primary tumor, nephrectomy 4 weeks later. Turning to this clone: Compared with germline, one end of the junction differs, possibly owing to a read error.

The CDR3 spans 11 residues. The germline V gene has CDR1 MNHNS and CDR2 SASEGT. The sample consisted of blood, taken from a patient whose treatment included radiotherapy and nephrectomy. This receptor was obtained from a woman between 45 and 65 years old with renal cell carcinoma. The genes are TRBV6-1 and TRBJ1-6; D is unresolved. CDR3 bases: TGTGCCAGCAACTATTATTCACCCCTCCACTTT. It yields the protein CASNYYSPLHF.